These T cell receptor beta chains were read from a single sample in a study of Ad26.COV2.S vaccination and SARS-CoV-2 variants. Repertoires were generated with immunoSEQ multiplex PCR, while TCRdb's copy carries only in-frame clones and drops some. The top ten hold 2.5% to 3% of the sample, which has about 450,000 clones, roughly 87% seen once. The input for sequencing was peripheral blood, taken in a trial of Ad26.COV2.S vaccine versus placebo. The receptors were sampled from a person between 18 and 59 years old who received the Ad26.COV2.S COVID-19 vaccine or a placebo. Each CDR3 is given with its conserved first and last residue. D genes are given only for firm matches. Size values are once, few and many counts, or a class for expanded clones, and some rows have none.

j_gene	v_gene	abundance	d_gene	CDR3aa	CDR3nt
TRBJ2-4	TRBV3-1/TRBV3-2	.	TRBD2	CASSPNTGTSGLKNIQYF	TGTGCCAGCAGCCCTAATACCGGGACTAGCGGACTCAAAAACATTCAGTACTTC
TRBJ2-2	TRBV5-4	.	.	CASRPYAGRNTGELFF	TGTGCCAGCAGACCATACGCAGGGCGCAACACCGGGGAGCTGTTTTTT
TRBJ1-2	TRBV24-1	.	TRBD1	CATREPQGAGNYGYTF	TGTGCCACGCGCGAGCCGCAGGGGGCGGGGAACTATGGCTACACCTTC
TRBJ2-2	TRBV6-5	.	.	CASSYLGGELFF	TGTGCCAGCAGTTACTTGGGTGGGGAGCTGTTTTTT
TRBJ2-5	TRBV11-2	.	.	CASRQQETQYF	TGTGCCAGCAGACAGCAAGAGACCCAGTACTTC
TRBJ1-1	TRBV5-1	.	.	CASSLAPTYTEAFF	TGCGCCAGCAGCTTGGCCCCGACGTACACTGAAGCTTTCTTT
TRBJ1-2	TRBV7-2	.	.	CASSTTARYGYTF	TGTGCCAGTAGTACGACTGCTAGGTATGGCTACACCTTC
TRBJ2-5	TRBV7-3	.	TRBD2	CASSPGLAGGILETQYF	TGTGCCAGCAGCCCGGGACTAGCGGGAGGGATTCTGGAGACCCAGTACTTC
TRBJ2-1	TRBV4-2	.	.	CASSQGSSGYNEQFF	TGTGCCAGCAGCCAAGGGAGTAGCGGCTACAATGAGCAGTTCTTC
TRBJ1-5	TRBV9	.	.	CASSRDNSNQPQHF	TGTGCCAGCAGCCGAGACAATAGCAATCAGCCCCAGCATTTT
TRBJ2-3	TRBV7-9	.	.	CASSLAQGLVQYF	TGTGCCAGCAGCTTAGCCCAGGGTTTGGTGCAGTATTTT
TRBJ2-7	TRBV28	.	TRBD1	CASSSIGQGSFFPREQYF	TGTGCCAGCAGTTCGATAGGACAGGGGAGTTTTTTTCCGCGGGAGCAGTACTTC
TRBJ2-3	TRBV6-2/TRBV6-3	.	.	CASSYLPEGRDTQYF	TGTGCCAGCAGTTACCTCCCCGAGGGCCGCGATACGCAGTATTTT
TRBJ1-6	TRBV18	.	.	CASSPGGFYSPLHF	TGTGCCAGCTCACCAGGGGGGTTTTATTCACCCCTCCACTTT
TRBJ2-3	TRBV11-3	.	.	CASSLEAYTDTQYF	TGTGCCAGCAGCTTAGAGGCCTACACAGATACGCAGTATTTT
TRBJ2-2	TRBV10-3	.	.	CAISGAGGELFF	TGTGCCATCAGTGGTGCAGGAGGGGAGCTGTTTTTT
TRBJ1-6	TRBV7-2	.	.	CASSPGSSYNSPLHF	TGTGCCAGCAGCCCCGGCAGCTCCTATAATTCACCCCTCCACTTT
TRBJ2-1	TRBV6-1	.	TRBD2	CASSESGLANNEQFF	TGTGCCAGCAGTGAGTCAGGACTAGCGAACAATGAGCAGTTCTTC
TRBJ2-1	TRBV19	.	TRBD1	CASSIGWTGYNEQFF	TGTGCCAGTAGTATAGGCTGGACAGGGTACAATGAGCAGTTCTTC
TRBJ2-5	TRBV5-1	.	TRBD1	CASSLLQGAETQYF	TGCGCCAGCAGCTTATTACAGGGGGCAGAGACCCAGTACTTC
TRBJ2-1	TRBV3-1/TRBV3-2	once	.	CASSQGRAGNEQFF	TGTGCCAGCAGCCAAGGGCGGGCTGGCAATGAGCAGTTCTTC
TRBJ1-6	TRBV6-5	once	.	CASKGLGGFNSPLHF	TGTGCCAGCAAGGGGTTGGGGGGCTTTAATTCACCCCTCCACTTT
TRBJ1-6	TRBV5-1	.	.	CASSSSGANSGSPLHF	TGCGCCAGCAGCTCTAGTGGGGCAAACTCAGGGTCACCCCTCCACTTT
TRBJ1-5	TRBV10-3	.	.	CAISGTGTNQPQHF	TGTGCCATCAGTGGTACAGGGACCAATCAGCCCCAGCATTTT
TRBJ2-7	TRBV4-3	.	TRBD2	CASSQVVAGGYEQYF	TGCGCCAGCAGCCAAGTTGTAGCGGGCGGCTACGAGCAGTACTTC
TRBJ2-2	TRBV6-6	.	TRBD1	CASSWDSGELFF	TGTGCCAGCAGTTGGGACAGCGGGGAGCTGTTTTTT
TRBJ2-3	TRBV5-1	.	.	CASRGSLTTDTQYF	TGCGCCAGCAGAGGGAGCCTAACCACAGATACGCAGTATTTT
TRBJ2-5	TRBV15	.	.	CATNNRTGGRETQYF	TGTGCCACCAATAATAGGACGGGGGGCCGAGAGACCCAGTACTTC
TRBJ1-2	TRBV7-6	.	.	CASSLDVTGKGYTF	TGTGCCAGCAGCTTAGATGTCACAGGGAAGGGCTACACCTTC
TRBJ1-5	TRBV2	.	.	CASSVSGPTGQPQHF	TGTGCCAGCAGTGTGAGTGGCCCCACGGGTCAGCCCCAGCATTTT
TRBJ1-1	TRBV7-8	.	.	CASSLARSWRNTEAFF	TGTGCCAGCAGCTTAGCCCGTAGTTGGAGAAACACTGAAGCTTTCTTT
TRBJ1-3	TRBV4-3	.	.	CASSQEPPPGNTIYF	TGCGCCAGCAGCCAAGAACCGCCGCCTGGAAACACCATATATTTT
TRBJ2-7	TRBV7-9	.	.	CASSLGVQRRPGYEQYF	TGTGCCAGCAGCTTAGGGGTCCAACGACGACCGGGCTACGAGCAGTACTTC
TRBJ2-4	TRBV10-3	.	TRBD1	CARPGQGMRGANGIQYF	TGTGCCAGGCCGGGACAGGGGATGAGGGGGGCAAATGGCATTCAGTACTTC
TRBJ2-5	TRBV7-2	once	TRBD1	CASSFGRGLGETQYF	TGTGCCAGCAGCTTCGGCAGGGGGCTAGGGGAGACCCAGTACTTC
TRBJ2-1	TRBV6-2/TRBV6-3	.	.	CASSRTNEQFF	TGTGCCAGCAGCCGCACCAATGAGCAGTTCTTC
TRBJ2-3	TRBV7-7	once	.	CASSLGNTGSGDTQYF	TGTGCCAGCAGCTTGGGGAACACAGGGTCTGGGGATACGCAGTATTTT
TRBJ1-2	TRBV5-5	.	.	CASSLGGASPYGYTF	TGTGCCAGCAGCTTGGGGGGCGCTTCTCCCTATGGCTACACCTTC
TRBJ2-1	TRBV27	.	.	CASTSRGTSRYNEQFF	TGTGCCAGCACCTCCCGGGGCACTAGCCGATACAATGAGCAGTTCTTC
TRBJ2-2	TRBV29-1	.	.	CSVEDRQSTNTGELFF	TGCAGCGTTGAAGATCGACAGAGCACGAACACCGGGGAGCTGTTTTTT
TRBJ1-2	TRBV9	.	TRBD1	CASSALSSGTGNGYTF	TGTGCCAGCAGCGCCCTATCCTCCGGGACAGGGAATGGCTACACCTTC
TRBJ2-6	TRBV4-3	few	.	CASSQDSSSGANVLTF	TGCGCCAGCAGCCAAGATTCGTCCTCTGGGGCCAACGTCCTGACTTTC
TRBJ1-5	TRBV7-9	.	.	CASSKGRDPQPQHF	TGTGCCAGCAGCAAAGGACGAGATCCTCAGCCCCAGCATTTT
TRBJ2-1	TRBV3-1/TRBV3-2	few	TRBD2	CASSQTGWGSGRYNEQFF	TGTGCCAGCAGCCAAACCGGGTGGGGTAGCGGGAGATACAATGAGCAGTTCTTC
TRBJ1-5	TRBV14	many	.	CASSHNSNQPQHF	TGTGCCAGCAGCCACAACAGCAATCAGCCCCAGCATTTT
TRBJ2-5	TRBV19	.	.	CASRTTGGETQYF	TGTGCCAGTAGAACGACTGGGGGAGAGACCCAGTACTTC
TRBJ2-1	TRBV11-3	.	TRBD2	CASSFSSGGYNEQFF	TGTGCCAGCAGCTTCTCTAGCGGGGGTTACAATGAGCAGTTCTTC
TRBJ2-5	TRBV4-2	.	TRBD1	CASSQANNRGQETQYF	TGTGCCAGCAGCCAAGCAAACAACAGGGGCCAAGAGACCCAGTACTTC
TRBJ2-7	TRBV6-2/TRBV6-3	.	.	CASSYQASYEQYF	TGTGCCAGCAGTTACCAGGCCAGCTACGAGCAGTACTTC
TRBJ1-6	TRBV7-2	.	.	CASTIRSSGDSPLHF	TGTGCCAGCACCATTAGGTCCTCCGGGGATTCACCCCTCCACTTT
TRBJ2-5	TRBV28	.	.	CASSPDPGQETQYF	TGTGCCAGCAGTCCCGACCCTGGCCAAGAGACCCAGTACTTC
TRBJ1-6	TRBV19	.	TRBD1	CASSSGQGATSGSPLHF	TGTGCCAGTAGTTCGGGACAGGGGGCGACCAGCGGTTCACCCCTCCACTTT
TRBJ1-2	TRBV12-3/TRBV12-4	once	.	CASSFGSSWGYTF	TGTGCCAGCAGTTTCGGGTCTTCCTGGGGCTACACCTTC
TRBJ2-7	TRBV5-5	.	.	CASSLPPKGVPHEQYF	TGTGCCAGCAGCTTGCCACCAAAAGGAGTCCCCCACGAGCAGTACTTC
TRBJ2-5	TRBV11-3	.	TRBD1	CASSRTGGETQYF	TGTGCCAGCAGTAGGACAGGGGGAGAGACCCAGTACTTC
TRBJ1-1	TRBV15	.	.	CATSRDRRTGSTEAFF	TGTGCCACCAGCAGAGATCGGAGGACGGGGAGCACTGAAGCTTTCTTT
TRBJ2-3	TRBV7-9	.	TRBD1	CASSFRQGGLPDTQYF	TGTGCCAGCAGCTTCCGACAGGGGGGTTTACCAGATACGCAGTATTTT
TRBJ1-2	TRBV5-1	.	.	CASSLEIGYGYTF	TGCGCCAGCAGCTTGGAGATCGGGTATGGCTACACCTTC
TRBJ2-7	TRBV10-3	.	.	CAIGAGDISSYEQYF	TGTGCCATCGGAGCCGGGGACATTAGCTCCTACGAGCAGTACTTC
TRBJ1-1	TRBV14	.	.	CASSQFWGGTEAFF	TGTGCCAGCAGCCAATTCTGGGGCGGGACTGAAGCTTTCTTT